This T cell receptor (beta chain) was captured in a study of blood T cell repertoires in COVID-19. On the study more broadly: Italy, Spain and the United States were the sources of the convalescent and acute COVID-19 samples. Sample material is recorded as cDNA or gDNA derived from T cells, B-cell-depleted T cells, or PBMCs.

In the original processing: How many nucleated cells were present was estimated from reference gene primer amplification. Profiling relied on immunoSEQ multiplex PCR, and the TCRdb table lists in-frame clones only, not all of them. The V and J calls and clone size were taken over from that table, and D and trimming were inferred from the DNA. Of more than 110,000 clones listed, 75% to 90% are singletons. This receptor was taken from a man aged 55 to 70 with active or convalescent COVID-19. Specimen: peripheral blood.

CDR3 coding DNA: TGTGCCAGCAGCACTTTACAGGGAATCAATGAGCAGTTCTTC. Translation gives CASSTLQGINEQFF. The V gene is TRBV7-3, the J gene TRBJ2-1; D might be TRBD1 (6 bases). V lost 5 bases to trimming and J lost 6 bases, with 14 bases between them. CDR1 SGHTA and CDR2 FQGTGA come from the germline V gene. The CDR3 is made up of 14 amino acids.